This TCR beta chain appears in the sequencing data of a study of blood T cell repertoires in COVID-19. Assay: immunoSEQ multiplex PCR; the TCRdb copy retains only in-frame clones and omits some. The sample has about 300,000 clones; 87% are singletons. The CDR3 runs to 16 residues. V shed 5 bases, J shed 0 bases, and the junction held 10 bases outside the gene matches. The V gene's germline CDR1 is SQVTM and CDR2 ANQGSEA. The TCR sequence derives from a woman aged 40 to 50 who had recovered from COVID-19. V is TRBV29-1 and J is TRBJ1-2; the match to TRBD1 covers 9 bases. The sequenced sample was peripheral blood. For the CDR3, the DNA is TGCAGCGTTCCTTATGGGACAGGGATTTCTAACTATGGCTACACCTTC. It is translated as CSVPYGTGISNYGYTF.